These 32 T cell receptor beta chains share one sample of origin, sequenced in a study of cytomegalovirus exposure and HLA in healthy donors. The PCR used 60 Vbeta and 13 Jbeta primers. TCRdb keeps only in-frame clones here, not all; method: immunoSEQ multiplex PCR. The sample includes roughly 150,000 clones, 80% of them seen just once. The sample taken for sequencing was PBMCs. Receptor source: a male donor in good health and CMV-seronegative.

V and J are TRBV5-8 and TRBJ1-3; perhaps TRBD1 as D (6 bases). CDR1 is SGHTS, CDR2 YDEGEE, per germline. V was clipped by 4 bases and J by 0 bases, with 11 bases between them. The CDR3 covers 15 residues. The CDR3 nucleotides are TGTGCCAGCAGCCGTACAGGGAACTCTGGAAACACCATATATTTT. The encoded protein is CASSRTGNSGNTIYF.

J is TRBJ2-7 and V is TRBV9; 10 bases agree with TRBD2. V trimming: 5 bases; J trimming: 5 bases; junction bases outside the gene matches: 10. This CDR3 spans 15 amino acids. The germline CDR1 and CDR2 sequences are SGDLS and YYNGEE. The CDR3 reads CASSTESSGGDEQYF. CDR3 coding DNA: TGTGCCAGCAGTACTGAGTCTAGCGGGGGTGACGAGCAGTACTTC.

This chain uses TRBV11-1 with TRBJ2-7, with D possibly TRBD1 on 6 matching bases. Germline CDR1 reads SGHAT; CDR2 reads FQDESV (reference sequence). The CDR3 contains 14 residues. Trimming shortened V by 3 bases and J by 2 bases, and 11 bases separated the two germline ends. The CDR3 region has the DNA TGTGCCAGCAGCTTGGGGGCCCCCACCTACGAGCAGTACTTC. Protein sequence: CASSLGAPTYEQYF.

The rearrangement joins TRBV29-1 to TRBJ2-3, with 7 bases fitting TRBD1. From germline, CDR1 is SQVTM and CDR2 ANQGSEA. The CDR3 contains 14 residues. With 1 base clipped from V and 1 base from J, the junction kept 2 bases outside the gene matches. CDR3 sequence reads: CSVEATGGTDTQYF. CDR3 nucleotides: TGCAGCGTTGAAGCCACAGGGGGCACAGATACGCAGTATTTT.

CDR3 nucleotide sequence: TGTGCCAGCAGTGTCCATGTAACAGGAGCTGGCTACACCTTC. Protein product: CASSVHVTGAGYTF. This chain joins TRBV6-1 and TRBJ1-2; D is possibly TRBD1 (5 bases). Germline values: CDR1 MNHNS, CDR2 SASEGT. This CDR3 has 14 amino acids. V was clipped by 4 bases and J by 7 bases, with 16 bases between them.

This sequence joins TRBV4-1 and TRBJ1-5, with D maybe TRBD1 (5 bases). The CDR3 length is 17 residues. The V end lost 1 base, the J end lost 2 bases, and 15 bases lay between the germline ends. Germline CDR1 reads MGHRA; CDR2 reads YSYEKL. In nucleotides, the CDR3 is TGCGCCAGCAGCCAAGCCCCTCAGGGCAGGGGCAATCAGCCCCAGCATTTT. Its translation: CASSQAPQGRGNQPQHF.

This chain joins TRBV19 and TRBJ1-5; D might be TRBD1 (6 bases). The germline CDR1 and CDR2 sequences are LNHDA and SQIVND (reference sequence). V lost 7 bases to trimming and J lost 2 bases, with 18 bases between them. The CDR3 contains 16 residues. CDR3 bases: TGTGCCAGTATTCCGGGCAGGGGCTCGGGCAATCAGCCCCAGCATTTT. As protein: CASIPGRGSGNQPQHF.

The chain joins TRBV6-5 to TRBJ1-1; TRBD1 is a possible D gene (5 bases). CDR3 size: 15 residues. Germline assignment: CDR1 MNHEY and CDR2 SVGAGI. Trimming removed 0 bases from V and 5 bases from J, with 13 bases in between. CDR3 sequence: CASSYSTDLGTEAFF. Written as DNA, the CDR3 is TGTGCCAGCAGTTACTCGACAGATTTAGGGACTGAAGCTTTCTTT.

The gene calls are TRBV2 and TRBJ2-7, with 7 bases identical to TRBD2. The CDR3 covers 12 residues. Germline V gene data show CDR1 as SNHLY and CDR2 as FYNNEI. Germline trimming cut 6 bases from V and 2 bases from J; bases unmatched to any gene: 1. As DNA, the CDR3 is TGTGCCAGCAGGGGGGGGGCCTACGAGCAGTACTTC. It translates to CASRGGAYEQYF.

This chain links TRBV12-5 with TRBJ1-2; D gene uncertain. CDR1 is LGHNT, CDR2 FRNRAP, per germline. V was trimmed by 3 bases and J by 6 bases, leaving 14 bases between them. The CDR3 runs 14 residues. The CDR3 sequence is CASGLSGLPDGYTF. The CDR3, as DNA: TGTGCTAGTGGTTTAAGCGGCCTTCCCGATGGCTACACCTTC.

The CDR3 DNA reads as TGTGCCAGTAGTAAGGACAGGGAAGAGACCCAGTACTTC. Its protein product is CASSKDREETQYF. V gene TRBV19 combines with J gene TRBJ2-5, with 8 bases lining up with TRBD1. In germline, CDR1 is LNHDA, CDR2 SQIVND (reference sequence). The CDR3 spans 13 residues. J gave up 3 bases and V 4 bases, and 1 base lay outside the gene matches.

The rearrangement joins TRBV9 to TRBJ2-5, with 7 bases identical to TRBD1. The germline gives CDR1 SGDLS, CDR2 YYNGEE. The CDR3 consists of 16 residues. V lost 0 bases and J lost 2; bases outside the gene matches: 7. CDR3 region: CASSVAAGGSQETQYF. In DNA form, the CDR3 reads TGTGCCAGCAGCGTAGCAGCAGGGGGAAGTCAAGAGACCCAGTACTTC. The complete variable domain, with remaining parts taken from reference TRBV9 and TRBJ2-5, reads DSGVTQTPKHLITATGQRVTLRCSPRSGDLSVYWYQQSLDQGLQFLIQYYNGEERAKGNILERFSAQQFPDLHSELNLSSLELGDSALYFCASSVAAGGSQETQYFGPGTRLLVL.

This rearrangement joins TRBV5-5 to TRBJ1-4; 7 bases line up with TRBD1. This CDR3 is built from 17 residues. Germline V CDR1 and CDR2: SGHKS, YYEKEE (reference sequence). Losses at the gene ends were 2 bases for V and 1 base for J; bases not matched to a gene: 8. CDR3 bases: TGTGCCAGCAGCTTACAGGGGACCACGCGAACTAATGAAAAACTGTTTTTT. It is translated as CASSLQGTTRTNEKLFF.

CDR3 residues: CASTRYRGSSYEQYF. The DNA of the CDR3 is TGTGCCAGCACGCGATACAGGGGTTCCTCCTACGAGCAGTACTTC. The chain links TRBV2 to TRBJ2-7; 7 nucleotides agree with TRBD1. The CDR3 is 15 residues long. V lost 7 bases and J lost 0; bases outside the gene matches: 9. Germline V gene lookup returns CDR1 SNHLY and CDR2 FYNNEI.

This clone was seen just once. CDR3 residues: CAWSVGRWQPQHF. In DNA form, the CDR3 reads TGTGCCTGGAGTGTGGGGAGATGGCAGCCCCAGCATTTT. This sequence joins TRBV30 and TRBJ1-5; D not certain. There are 13 residues in the CDR3. V shed 0 bases and J shed 7 bases, with 10 bases lying between them. Per the germline V gene, CDR1 is GTSNPN and CDR2 is SVGIG (reference sequence).

The table lists this clone with a few counts. The genes are TRBV7-9 and TRBJ1-4; D might be TRBD1 (6 bases). The CDR3 consists of 18 residues. The germline gives CDR1 SEHNR, CDR2 FQNEAQ (reference sequence). V lost 5 bases and J lost 2, with 21 bases in between. The chain's CDR3 is CASSPGTHARGTNEKLFF. CDR3 DNA sequence: TGTGCCAGCAGCCCTGGGACACACGCCCGGGGCACTAATGAAAAACTGTTTTTT.

The CDR3 DNA reads as TGTGCCAGCAGTGAAGTGAGGGCTAGCACAGATACGCAGTATTTT. This gives the protein CASSEVRASTDTQYF. The chain combines TRBV6-1 with TRBJ2-3; possibly TRBD2 for D (5 bases). V was shortened by 1 base and J by 0 bases, with 8 bases between the two germline ends. The V gene's germline CDR1 is MNHNS and CDR2 SASEGT. This CDR3 is 15 amino acids long.

V and J are TRBV5-1 and TRBJ2-2, with 7 positions matching TRBD1. Trimming took 4 bases from V and 3 from J; bases not matched to a gene: 6. CDR1 is SGHRS, CDR2 YFSETQ, per germline. The CDR3 contains 15 residues. The CDR3 region has the DNA TGCGCCAGCAGCCCGTGGACAGGTGACACCGGGGAGCTGTTTTTT. This gives the protein CASSPWTGDTGELFF.

The chain employs TRBV9 and TRBJ2-7; 9 bases agree with TRBD1. There are 15 residues in the CDR3. The V and J ends lost 2 bases and 2 bases, in that order; junction bases with no gene match: 5. CDR1 is SGDLS, CDR2 YYNGEE, per germline. The CDR3 reads CASSVGTGKTYEQYF. As DNA, the CDR3 is TGTGCCAGCAGCGTTGGGACAGGGAAAACCTACGAGCAGTACTTC.

This clone appeared a single time. The chain recombines TRBV7-2 with TRBJ2-5; tentative D call: TRBD2 (7 bases). The CDR3 has 15 amino acids. Germline-derived CDR1 and CDR2 are SGHTA and FQGNSA. The V and J ends lost 6 bases and 2 bases respectively, with 16 bases between them. CDR3 coding DNA: TGTGCCAGCAGTAAGGCGGGGGACAATCAAGAGACCCAGTACTTC. Translating it yields CASSKAGDNQETQYF.

V usage is TRBV6-1 and J usage is TRBJ2-7; D possibly corresponds to TRBD1 (5 bases). The CDR3 has 14 residues. V lost 1 base and J lost 5, with 12 bases in between. Looked up from germline, CDR1 is MNHNS and CDR2 is SASEGT. The CDR3 reads CASSEEGRVHEQYF. DNA of the CDR3: TGTGCCAGCAGTGAAGAAGGCAGGGTCCACGAGCAGTACTTC.

The chain couples TRBV18 to TRBJ2-2; 9 nucleotides agree with TRBD1. Germline values: CDR1 KGHSH, CDR2 LQKENI. The CDR3 has 18 amino acids. V lost 3 bases and J lost 1; bases outside the gene matches: 9. Here the CDR3 reads CASSPIPGQGMNTGELFF. In nucleotides, the CDR3 is TGTGCCAGCTCACCGATACCGGGACAGGGAATGAACACCGGGGAGCTGTTTTTT.

The chain joins TRBV11-1 to TRBJ1-3; the D gene is possibly TRBD1 (6 bases). The CDR3 covers 15 residues. Germline CDR1 and CDR2: SGHAT and FQDESV (reference sequence). Between the trimmed V and J ends, which lost 5 bases and 1 base, there was a span of 12 bases. The CDR3 DNA reads TGTGCCAGCAGCGGACACAGGGCATCTGGAAACACCATATATTTT. Its translation: CASSGHRASGNTIYF.

CDR3: CASSPTGRPQFF. CDR3 DNA sequence: TGCGCCAGCAGCCCGACAGGTCGCCCGCAGTTCTTC. The chain employs TRBV4-1 and TRBJ2-1; D possibly corresponds to TRBD1 (6 bases). The CDR3 has 12 residues. Trimming shortened V by 4 bases and J by 12 bases, and 13 bases separated the two germline ends. Germline V lookup: CDR1 MGHRA, CDR2 YSYEKL.

This clone occurred a few times. Relative to the germline gene, one junction end is altered; a read error may explain this. The gene calls are TRBV2 and TRBJ1-5; TRBD1 matches at 7 bases. The CDR3 consists of 15 residues. Germline V lookup: CDR1 SNHLY, CDR2 FYNNEI. CDR3 amino acids: CASIEGGGSNQPQHF. The CDR3, as DNA: TGTGCCAGCATTGAAGGGGGCGGAAGCAATCAGCCCCAGCATTTT.

The chain couples TRBV19 to TRBJ2-1; possibly TRBD1 for D (6 bases). There are 15 residues in the CDR3. Trimming pared 3 bases from V and 1 base from J, leaving 10 bases between. Germline V CDR1 and CDR2: LNHDA, SQIVND (reference sequence). This chain's CDR3 is CASSIAGQSYNEQFF. CDR3 sequence (DNA): TGTGCCAGTAGTATTGCAGGACAGTCCTACAATGAGCAGTTCTTC. Variable domain in full (rest from reference TRBV19 and TRBJ2-1): DGGITQSPKYLFRKEGQNVTLSCEQNLNHDAMYWYRQDPGQGLRLIYYSQIVNDFQKGDIAEGYSVSREKKESFPLTVTSAQKNPTAFYLCASSIAGQSYNEQFFGPGTRLTVL.

V and J are TRBV7-9 and TRBJ1-6; 8 bases are shared with TRBD1. Germline CDR1 and CDR2: SEHNR and FQNEAQ (reference sequence). The CDR3 covers 15 residues. The ends lost 5 bases at V and 10 bases at J; junction bases unmatched: 10. The CDR3 is CASSENQGAGSPLHF. The DNA for the CDR3 is TGTGCCAGCAGCGAAAACCAGGGGGCAGGGTCACCCCTCCACTTT.

This clone was observed a few times. As DNA, the CDR3 is TGTGCCAGCAGGGGGGACAGGTCCGACCTCGAGCAGTACTTC. Protein product: CASRGDRSDLEQYF. This sequence joins TRBV2 and TRBJ2-7; 8 positions match TRBD1. The CDR3 totals 14 residues. Germline lookup yields CDR1 SNHLY and CDR2 FYNNEI. J gave up 6 bases and V 6 bases, and 10 bases lay outside the gene matches.

The chain joins TRBV7-6 to TRBJ2-1; D might be TRBD2 (6 bases). Germline CDR1 is SGHVS and CDR2 is FNYEAQ. The CDR3 runs 14 residues. Trimming took 1 base from V and 8 from J, leaving 12 bases between them. The CDR3 here is CASSLERGGDEQFF. CDR3 in DNA: TGTGCCAGCAGCTTAGAACGGGGAGGCGATGAGCAGTTCTTC. Using reference TRBV7-6 and TRBJ2-1 for the parts outside the CDR3, the full variable domain is GAGVSQSPRYKVTKRGQDVALRCDPISGHVSLYWYRQALGQGPEFLTYFNYEAQQDKSGLPNDRFSAERPEGSISTLTIQRTEQRDSAMYRCASSLERGGDEQFFGPGTRLTVL.

The CDR3 loop is CAWRLKGWNSPLHF. CDR3 sequence (DNA): TGTGCCTGGAGGCTCAAGGGGTGGAATTCACCCCTCCACTTT. The chain uses TRBV30 and TRBJ1-6, with a tentative D call TRBD1 (5 bases). Trimming cost V 3 bases and J 7 bases, with 13 bases left between them. The CDR3 length is 14 residues. Germline CDR1 reads GTSNPN; CDR2 reads SVGIG (reference sequence).

This chain connects TRBV6-5 to TRBJ1-1; TRBD1 might be the D (6 bases). This CDR3 is 13 amino acids long. Per germline, CDR1 MNHEY and CDR2 SVGAGI. Trimming removed 6 bases from V and 2 bases from J, with 10 bases in between. The CDR3 bases are TGTGCCAGCAGGCTGGACAGAAACACTGAAGCTTTCTTT. Translation gives CASRLDRNTEAFF.

This clone occurred a few times. This rearrangement joins TRBV6-5 to TRBJ2-7, with 9 bases lining up with TRBD1. This CDR3 region has 13 residues. Trimming removed 6 bases from V and 5 bases from J; junction bases left unmatched: 5. The germline V gene has CDR1 MNHEY and CDR2 SVGAGI. The CDR3 here is CASRRTGVHEQYF. CDR3 DNA sequence: TGTGCCAGCAGAAGGACAGGGGTCCACGAGCAGTACTTC.